This T cell receptor beta chain was documented in a study of blood T cell repertoires in COVID-19. Study information: Samples came from the United States, Italy and Spain, spanning acute and convalescent COVID-19. PBMCs, B-cell-depleted T cells, or T cells were the source of the cDNA or gDNA that made up the material.

CDR1 is LNHDA and CDR2 is SQIVND in the germline V gene (reference sequence). This CDR3 contains 15 residues. V shed 7 bases and J shed 0 bases, with 12 bases lying between them. In the study's own analysis: The authors estimated nucleated cell counts from reference gene primer amplification. Clones were read by immunoSEQ multiplex PCR, and TCRdb kept only the in-frame ones, dropping some. For V, J and clone size, that table is used; D and trimming come from the DNA. The sample includes some 220,000 clones, less than 85% of them seen just once. The chain recombines TRBV19 with TRBJ2-2; D perhaps matches TRBD2 (5 bases). The sequence came from a woman in her seventies with acute or convalescent COVID-19. Sequencing was performed on peripheral blood. CDR3 residues: CASTRGGTNTGELFF. CDR3 in DNA: TGTGCCAGTACTCGAGGAGGAACGAACACCGGGGAGCTGTTTTTT.